A selection of T cell receptor beta chains follows, all from one sample in a study of blood T cell repertoires in COVID-19. Assay used: immunoSEQ multiplex PCR; TCRdb lists only in-frame clones, some missing. This sample has 53,000 or so clones, with about 86% found just once. The sample taken for sequencing was peripheral blood. The receptors stem from a man in his 70s with active COVID-19. Each CDR3 is given with its conserved first and last residue. A D gene is named only where the DNA matches it firmly. Clone size is not always given. Where it is, it says once, few, many or a class for expanded clones.

J: TRBJ2-3; size: once; D: TRBD2; V: TRBV19; DNA: TGTGCCAGTAGTACCGGGACTAGCGGGCGCACAGATACGCAGTATTTT; CDR3: CASSTGTSGRTDTQYF
J: TRBJ1-6; size: NA; D: TRBD1; V: TRBV18; DNA: TGTGCCAGCTCACTGGGACAGGGGACCCATTCACCCCTCCACTTT; CDR3: CASSLGQGTHSPLHF
J: TRBJ1-3; size: NA; D: NA; V: TRBV5-4; DNA: TGTGCCAGCAGCTTAGGACAGTTTAACACCATATATTTT; CDR3: CASSLGQFNTIYF
J: TRBJ1-6; size: NA; D: TRBD1; V: TRBV29-1; DNA: TGCAGCGTTGGGGACAGGCGGGATTCACCCCTCCACTTT; CDR3: CSVGDRRDSPLHF
J: TRBJ2-3; size: NA; D: TRBD2; V: TRBV18; DNA: TGTGCCAGCTCACCACCCAGGACTAGCGGGGGCCCACACTCTAGCACAGATACGCAGTATTTT; CDR3: CASSPPRTSGGPHSSTDTQYF
J: TRBJ2-7; size: NA; D: NA; V: TRBV3-1/TRBV3-2; DNA: TGTGCCAGCAGCCGAGCGGAAGGTGCGCACGAGCAGTACTTC; CDR3: CASSRAEGAHEQYF
J: TRBJ1-2; size: NA; D: NA; V: TRBV6-1; DNA: TGTGCCAGCAGTGAAACTGGCGGCAACTATGGCTACACCTTC; CDR3: CASSETGGNYGYTF
J: TRBJ1-5; size: NA; D: TRBD1; V: TRBV7-6; DNA: TGTGCCAGCAGCTCTGGACAGGGCCGGGTGAGTCAGCCCCAGCATTTT; CDR3: CASSSGQGRVSQPQHF
J: TRBJ2-7; size: NA; D: NA; V: TRBV7-2; DNA: TGTGCCAGCAGCTCCAACTCGGGTTACGAGCAGTACTTC; CDR3: CASSSNSGYEQYF
J: TRBJ2-5; size: NA; D: TRBD1; V: TRBV7-2; DNA: TGTGCCAGCAGCCAAAGGACAGGGCAAGAGACCCAGTACTTC; CDR3: CASSQRTGQETQYF
J: TRBJ1-1; size: NA; D: TRBD1; V: TRBV19; DNA: TGTGCCAGTAGCGCCTCCGGGACAGGTCCCTGGCTGAACACTGAAGCTTTCTTT; CDR3: CASSASGTGPWLNTEAFF
J: TRBJ1-3; size: once; D: NA; V: TRBV5-1; DNA: TGCGCCAGCAGCTTGGTAGGGCAGGGTAGTGGAAACACCATATATTTT; CDR3: CASSLVGQGSGNTIYF
J: TRBJ2-5; size: NA; D: TRBD1; V: TRBV5-1; DNA: TGCGCCAGCAGCTTGGGTGGGACAGCGCAAGAGACCCAGTACTTC; CDR3: CASSLGGTAQETQYF
J: TRBJ2-1; size: NA; D: TRBD2; V: TRBV11-3; DNA: TGTGCCAGCAGCTTCGGGGGGGGGCCCCTAAATGAGCAGTTCTTC; CDR3: CASSFGGGPLNEQFF
J: TRBJ2-2; size: NA; D: NA; V: TRBV11-2; DNA: TGTGCCAGCAGCCCCCAGGGATACACCGGGGAGCTGTTTTTT; CDR3: CASSPQGYTGELFF
J: TRBJ2-7; size: NA; D: NA; V: TRBV6-5; DNA: TGTGCCAGCGGAGGACGGTTCCACGAGCAGTACTTC; CDR3: CASGGRFHEQYF
J: TRBJ2-3; size: NA; D: TRBD2; V: TRBV4-3; DNA: TGCGCCAGCAGCCAAGAGCGTAGCGGGGGGGCAGATACGCAGTATTTT; CDR3: CASSQERSGGADTQYF
J: TRBJ2-3; size: NA; D: NA; V: TRBV27; DNA: TGTGCCAGCAGTTTCCAATACAGGGTGGGGACAGATACGCAGTATTTT; CDR3: CASSFQYRVGTDTQYF
J: TRBJ1-3; size: few; D: NA; V: TRBV5-1; DNA: TGCGCCAGCAGCCCGGGGGTGTACGGAAACACCATATATTTT; CDR3: CASSPGVYGNTIYF
J: TRBJ2-1; size: NA; D: NA; V: TRBV9; DNA: TGTGCCAGCAGCGTAGGTCCCCAGGGATCCTACAATGAGCAGTTCTTC; CDR3: CASSVGPQGSYNEQFF
J: TRBJ2-1; size: NA; D: TRBD2; V: TRBV5-4; DNA: TGTGCCAGCAGCTTGCGGGGGGGCCTCCTCTTCTCCTACAATGAGCAGTTCTTC; CDR3: CASSLRGGLLFSYNEQFF
J: TRBJ2-7; size: NA; D: NA; V: TRBV20-1; DNA: TGCAGTGCCACCCCGGGGAAGGAGCAGTACTTC; CDR3: CSATPGKEQYF
J: TRBJ2-7; size: NA; D: TRBD1; V: TRBV6-5; DNA: TGTGCCAGCAGTTACGGGGACAGCTCCTACGAGCAGTACTTC; CDR3: CASSYGDSSYEQYF
J: TRBJ2-1; size: NA; D: NA; V: TRBV29-1; DNA: TGCAGCGCCGGGGTGGGGGCCGGTTCCTACAATGAGCAGTTCTTC; CDR3: CSAGVGAGSYNEQFF
J: TRBJ1-1; size: NA; D: NA; V: TRBV10-1; DNA: TGCGCCAGCAGTGTTAGACAGCGAGGGAACACTGAAGCTTTCTTT; CDR3: CASSVRQRGNTEAFF
J: TRBJ2-3; size: NA; D: NA; V: TRBV11-2; DNA: TGTGCCAGCAGCTTCTCCCTCGATACGCAGTATTTT; CDR3: CASSFSLDTQYF
J: TRBJ2-7; size: NA; D: TRBD1; V: TRBV19; DNA: TGTGCCAGTAGTATAGGGACAGGGGGTTTCTACGAGCAGTACTTC; CDR3: CASSIGTGGFYEQYF
J: TRBJ2-3; size: NA; D: TRBD2; V: TRBV18; DNA: TGTGCCAGCTCACCACCGCGACTAGCGGGGGGTATGGATACGCAGTATTTT; CDR3: CASSPPRLAGGMDTQYF
J: TRBJ2-5; size: NA; D: TRBD1; V: TRBV15; DNA: TGTGCCACCAGCAGAGATAAAGAACAGGGGGTAAAGACCCAGTACTTC; CDR3: CATSRDKEQGVKTQYF
J: TRBJ1-1; size: once; D: TRBD1; V: TRBV4-3; DNA: TGCGCCAGCAGCCAAGATGAACCGGGACAGGGACGGTTCACTGAAGCTTTCTTT; CDR3: CASSQDEPGQGRFTEAFF
J: TRBJ2-3; size: NA; D: NA; V: TRBV29-1; DNA: TGCAGCGTTGATTCCGGGGTCTTGGATACGCAGTATTTT; CDR3: CSVDSGVLDTQYF
J: TRBJ1-1; size: few; D: NA; V: TRBV5-4; DNA: TGTGCCAGCAGGGGCATGAACACTGAAGCTTTCTTT; CDR3: CASRGMNTEAFF
J: TRBJ2-7; size: NA; D: TRBD1; V: TRBV10-3; DNA: TGTGCCATTGGGACAGCCTCCTACGAGCAGTACTTC; CDR3: CAIGTASYEQYF
J: TRBJ1-5; size: once; D: TRBD1; V: TRBV6-6; DNA: TGTGCCAGCAGTCAGGGGGCCGGTCGTGGCAATCAGCCCCAGCATTTT; CDR3: CASSQGAGRGNQPQHF
J: TRBJ2-3; size: NA; D: NA; V: TRBV6-6; DNA: TGTGCCAGCAGCCGACAGGCGCTGGACACAGATACGCAGTATTTT; CDR3: CASSRQALDTDTQYF